The 20 T cell receptor beta chains reported below all come from one sample, sequenced in a study of blood T cell repertoires in COVID-19. Profiled with immunoSEQ multiplex PCR; TCRdb holds only in-frame clones, not every one. Here the sample spans more than 75,000 clones, approximately 90% being singletons. Sequencing was done on a sample of peripheral blood. Receptors originate from a woman over 75 with active COVID-19.

V gene TRBV24-1 combines with J gene TRBJ2-3; 7 bases fit TRBD2. Germline CDR1 is KGHDR and CDR2 is SFDVKD. CDR3 length: 13 amino acids. With 9 bases clipped from V and 6 bases from J, the junction kept 8 bases outside the gene matches. The DNA of the CDR3 is TGTGCCACCGGGAGAGCGGGAACGGATACGCAGTATTTT. Protein sequence: CATGRAGTDTQYF.

This CDR3 reads CASSVGTGGTDTQYF. DNA of the CDR3: TGTGCCAGCAGCGTAGGGACAGGAGGCACAGATACGCAGTATTTT. V is TRBV9 and J is TRBJ2-3; 7 bases are a match to TRBD1. J was trimmed by 1 base and V by 0 bases; bases with no gene match: 2. The CDR3 consists of 15 residues. CDR1 is SGDLS and CDR2 is YYNGEE in the germline V gene.

The chain has TRBV6-2 or TRBV6-3 and TRBJ2-3; maybe TRBD1 (5 bases). CDR1 is MNHEY, CDR2 SVGEGT, per germline. Trimming stripped 2 bases from V and 0 bases from J, with 9 bases between. This CDR3 spans 15 amino acids. The CDR3 protein is CASSYGDRSTDTQYF. The CDR3 DNA is TGTGCCAGCAGTTACGGTGACAGAAGCACAGATACGCAGTATTTT.

The J gene is TRBJ2-1, the V gene TRBV5-6; no firm D call. Germline V gives CDR1 SGHDT, CDR2 YYEEEE. This CDR3 has 13 residues. V was cut by 4 bases and J by 9 bases, with 14 bases left in between. The CDR3 coding sequence is TGTGCCAGCAGCAGTGGAGTCACGGTTGAGCAGTTCTTC. The encoded protein is CASSSGVTVEQFF.

The chain joins TRBV28 to TRBJ2-5; the D gene is possibly TRBD1 (6 bases). The CDR3 spans 14 residues. CDR1 is MDHEN, CDR2 SYDVKM, per germline. Trimming pared 1 base from V and 8 bases from J, leaving 14 bases between. Here the CDR3 DNA reads TGTGCCAGCAGTTTATTACAGGGCGGTGAAACCCAGTACTTC. Residues: CASSLLQGGETQYF.

The chain links TRBV4-2 to TRBJ1-1, with D maybe TRBD1 (6 bases). Looked up from germline, CDR1 is LGHNA and CDR2 is YNFKEQ. There are 15 residues in the CDR3. V gave up 4 bases and J gave up 0 bases, with 12 bases separating them. CDR3 nucleotide sequence: TGTGCCAGCAGCCGAGGGGAGGGGGTGAACACTGAAGCTTTCTTT. It specifies CASSRGEGVNTEAFF.

The genes are TRBV19 and TRBJ2-1; 10 bases line up with TRBD1. CDR3 length: 14 amino acids. V lost 6 bases and J lost 7; bases outside the gene matches: 6. The germline V gene has CDR1 LNHDA and CDR2 SQIVND (reference sequence). Here the CDR3 DNA reads TGTGCCAGTAGCAACGGACAGGGGGTAAATGAGCAGTTCTTC. Its protein product is CASSNGQGVNEQFF.

The chain combines TRBV7-9 with TRBJ2-5, with 11 nucleotides matching TRBD1. CDR1 and CDR2 from the germline V gene are SEHNR and FQNEAQ (reference sequence). The CDR3 is 13 residues long. V lost 8 bases to trimming and J lost 4 bases; unmatched junction nucleotides: 3. Here the CDR3 DNA reads TGTGCCAGCGGACAGGGGGCTCGAGAGACCCAGTACTTC. It yields the protein CASGQGARETQYF.

The rearrangement links TRBV3-1 (or the pseudogene TRBV3-2) to TRBJ2-5; 15 bases map to TRBD2. CDR1 is LGHDT, CDR2 YNNKEL, per germline (reference sequence). The CDR3 is 17 amino acids. The V segment lost 6 bases and the J segment 4 bases; nucleotides outside the gene matches: 9. This CDR3 reads CASRGGLAGGLGETQYF. The DNA for the CDR3 is TGTGCCAGCAGGGGGGGACTAGCGGGAGGTCTGGGAGAGACCCAGTACTTC.

The chain is built from TRBV5-4 and TRBJ2-6; 7 nucleotides line up with TRBD2. The CDR3 consists of 15 residues. The germline gives CDR1 SGHNT, CDR2 YYREEE (reference sequence). After removal of 1 base from V and 3 bases from J, the junction contained 1 base not matched to a gene. The CDR3: CASSLSGGGANVLTF. Written as DNA, the CDR3 is TGTGCCAGCAGCTTGTCGGGGGGTGGGGCCAACGTCCTGACTTTC.

The CDR3: CASSSWTSGTETQYF. The CDR3 coding sequence is TGTGCCAGCAGTTCCTGGACTAGCGGGACAGAGACCCAGTACTTC. The chain employs TRBV28 and TRBJ2-5, with 12 bases lining up with TRBD2. The CDR3 consists of 15 residues. Germline V gives CDR1 MDHEN, CDR2 SYDVKM. After removal of 4 bases from V and 4 bases from J, the junction contained 4 bases not matched to a gene.

The chain carries TRBV10-1 and TRBJ2-3, with 10 bases aligning to TRBD2. J was trimmed by 0 bases and V by 6 bases; bases with no gene match: 3. The length of the CDR3 is 15 residues. Germline CDR1 is WNHNN and CDR2 is SYGVQD (reference sequence). The CDR3, as DNA: TGCGCCAGCAGACTAGCGGGGTCTAGCACAGATACGCAGTATTTT. The encoded protein is CASRLAGSSTDTQYF.

This rearrangement joins TRBV7-2 to TRBJ2-3, with D perhaps TRBD1 (6 bases). CDR3 length equals 15 residues. V was clipped by 5 bases and J by 2 bases, with 14 bases between them. Germline V CDR1 and CDR2: SGHTA, FQGNSA. CDR3 DNA: TGTGCCAGCAGCCTTGCTGGACAGTCCACAGATACGCAGTATTTT. It translates to CASSLAGQSTDTQYF.

V is TRBV18 and J is TRBJ1-5, with 7 bases fitting TRBD1. The CDR3 runs to 15 residues. V was pared by 3 bases and J by 5 bases, with 7 bases of the junction left unmatched. Per the germline V gene, CDR1 is KGHSH and CDR2 is LQKENI. This chain's CDR3 is CASSPPDRWDQPQHF. DNA for the CDR3: TGTGCCAGCTCACCTCCGGACAGGTGGGATCAGCCCCAGCATTTT.

This chain joins TRBV19 and TRBJ2-1; 9 positions match TRBD1. The CDR3 sequence is 15 residues long. The ends lost 5 bases at V and 2 bases at J; junction bases unmatched: 4. Germline-derived CDR1 and CDR2 are LNHDA and SQIVND (reference sequence). The CDR3 DNA follows: TGTGCCAGTAGTCGGGACAGGGACCCCTACAATGAGCAGTTCTTC. It encodes CASSRDRDPYNEQFF.

V gene TRBV6-6 combines with J gene TRBJ2-7; TRBD1 matches 7 bases. Trimming cost V 4 bases and J 6 bases; bases outside gene matches: 6. The germline gives CDR1 MNHNY, CDR2 SVGAGI (reference sequence). The CDR3 spans 13 residues. The chain's CDR3 is CASSSTGYSEQYF. The CDR3 DNA reads TGTGCCAGCAGTTCGACAGGGTACAGCGAGCAGTACTTC.

The chain recombines TRBV18 with TRBJ2-5; 10 bases line up with TRBD1. The ends lost 3 bases at V and 5 bases at J; junction bases unmatched: 6. This CDR3 has 15 residues. Germline V lookup: CDR1 KGHSH, CDR2 LQKENI. The DNA of the CDR3 is TGTGCCAGCTCACCCGGACAGGGGGGGTCGGAGACCCAGTACTTC. It codes for CASSPGQGGSETQYF. The entire variable domain, with the rest obtained from reference TRBV18 and TRBJ2-5, is as follows: NAGVMQNPRHLVRRRGQEARLRCSPMKGHSHVYWYRQLPEEGLKFMVYLQKENIIDESGMPKERFSAEFPKEGPSILRIQQVVRGDSAAYFCASSPGQGGSETQYFGPGTRLLVL.

The chain has TRBV19 and TRBJ2-3; 7 nucleotides match TRBD2. The CDR3 length is 15 residues. Germline-derived CDR1 and CDR2 are LNHDA and SQIVND (reference sequence). The junction had 8 bases not matched to a gene; V was cut back by 8 bases and J by 0 bases. Written as DNA, the CDR3 is TGTGCCAGTTCCCTGGGGAGGGCGAGCACAGATACGCAGTATTTT. As protein: CASSLGRASTDTQYF. Drawing the rest from reference TRBV19 and TRBJ2-3, the complete variable domain is DGGITQSPKYLFRKEGQNVTLSCEQNLNHDAMYWYRQDPGQGLRLIYYSQIVNDFQKGDIAEGYSVSREKKESFPLTVTSAQKNPTAFYLCASSLGRASTDTQYFGPGTRLTVL.

This clone has only one observation. This chain joins TRBV5-1 and TRBJ2-3; 7 bases line up with TRBD2. V lost 0 bases to trimming and J lost 4 bases; unmatched junction nucleotides: 2. The germline V gene encodes CDR1 SGHRS and CDR2 YFSETQ. This CDR3 is built from 14 residues. This CDR3 reads CASSLGGGSDTQYF. Here the CDR3 DNA reads TGCGCCAGCAGCTTGGGGGGAGGGTCAGATACGCAGTATTTT.

The chain couples TRBV5-4 to TRBJ2-3; D is uncertain. With 2 bases removed from V and 6 bases from J, the gap between germline ends came to 16 bases. The germline V gene has CDR1 SGHNT and CDR2 YYREEE (reference sequence). The CDR3 consists of 15 residues. CDR3 sequence reads: CASSLGAIIPDTQYF. CDR3 in DNA: TGTGCCAGCAGCTTAGGAGCCATAATCCCGGATACGCAGTATTTT.